The table lists the clone carrying this T cell receptor (beta chain) with many counts. The sample is drawn from a study of breast tumors, draining lymph nodes, adjacent tissues. Each CDR3 protein gets one entry after TCRdb re-called the multiplex PCR reads with MiXCR. The sample consists of approximately 130,000 distinct CDR3 sequences, under 25% of them appearing once. Germline CDR1 and CDR2: SGHVS and FQNEAQ. The CDR3 loop spans 15 amino acids. Between the trimmed V and J ends, which lost 1 base and 2 bases, there was a span of 12 bases. The lymph nodes were axillary draining lymph nodes from breast cancer patients.

This clonotype originated in a female donor with breast cancer. Some clones in this sample may be carry-over from other donors' samples. The sequencing input was axillary lymph node tissue. This chain uses TRBV7-8 with TRBJ2-7, with TRBD2 as a possible D gene (5 bases). CDR3 residues: CASSLGGEKTYEQYF. DNA of the CDR3: TGTGCCAGCAGCTTAGGGGGAGAGAAGACCTACGAGCAGTACTTC.